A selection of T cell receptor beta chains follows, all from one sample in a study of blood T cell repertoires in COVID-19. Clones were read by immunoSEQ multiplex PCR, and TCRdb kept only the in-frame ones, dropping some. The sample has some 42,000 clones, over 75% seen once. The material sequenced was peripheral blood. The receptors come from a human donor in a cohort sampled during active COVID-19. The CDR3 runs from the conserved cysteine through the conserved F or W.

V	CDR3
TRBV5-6	CASSWRGQGYNEQFF
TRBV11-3	CASSPTGATEAFF
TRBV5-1	CASSRDSKNTEAFF
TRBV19	CASSMQVNQPQHF
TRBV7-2	CASSLEWGQGRRAFF
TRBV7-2	CASSLLGADTGELFF
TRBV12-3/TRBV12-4	CASRGHYGYTF
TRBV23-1	CASSQPRDRVGYTF
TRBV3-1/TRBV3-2	CASSPGTGGYTGELFF
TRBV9	CASSPRGTTNEKLFF
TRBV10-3	CAISESPGGNQPQHF
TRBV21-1	CASSKRNLDRGPGSLHF
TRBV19	CASQQGAYGYTF
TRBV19	CASKWAAGETQYF
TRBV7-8	CASSLDRILYNEQFF
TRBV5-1	CASSLGQGYSYNEQFF
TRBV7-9	CASSPGGVEAFF
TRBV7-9	CASSFLGGEAFF
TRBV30	CAWSVGFGGVSTEAFF